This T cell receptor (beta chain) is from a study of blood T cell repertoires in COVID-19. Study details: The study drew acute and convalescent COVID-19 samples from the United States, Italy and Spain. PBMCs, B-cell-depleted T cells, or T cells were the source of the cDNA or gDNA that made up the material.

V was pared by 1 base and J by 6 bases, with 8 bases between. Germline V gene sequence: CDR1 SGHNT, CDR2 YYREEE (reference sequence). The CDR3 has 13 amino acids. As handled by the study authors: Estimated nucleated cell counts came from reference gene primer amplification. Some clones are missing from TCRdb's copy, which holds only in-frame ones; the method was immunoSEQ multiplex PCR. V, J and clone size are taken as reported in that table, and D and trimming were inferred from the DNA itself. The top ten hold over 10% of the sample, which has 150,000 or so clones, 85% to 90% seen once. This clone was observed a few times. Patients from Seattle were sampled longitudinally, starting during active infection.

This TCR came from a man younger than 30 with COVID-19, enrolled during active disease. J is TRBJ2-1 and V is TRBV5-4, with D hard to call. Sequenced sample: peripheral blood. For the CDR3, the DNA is TGTGCCAGCAGCTTGCGGTGGGCCAATGAGCAGTTCTTC. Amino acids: CASSLRWANEQFF.